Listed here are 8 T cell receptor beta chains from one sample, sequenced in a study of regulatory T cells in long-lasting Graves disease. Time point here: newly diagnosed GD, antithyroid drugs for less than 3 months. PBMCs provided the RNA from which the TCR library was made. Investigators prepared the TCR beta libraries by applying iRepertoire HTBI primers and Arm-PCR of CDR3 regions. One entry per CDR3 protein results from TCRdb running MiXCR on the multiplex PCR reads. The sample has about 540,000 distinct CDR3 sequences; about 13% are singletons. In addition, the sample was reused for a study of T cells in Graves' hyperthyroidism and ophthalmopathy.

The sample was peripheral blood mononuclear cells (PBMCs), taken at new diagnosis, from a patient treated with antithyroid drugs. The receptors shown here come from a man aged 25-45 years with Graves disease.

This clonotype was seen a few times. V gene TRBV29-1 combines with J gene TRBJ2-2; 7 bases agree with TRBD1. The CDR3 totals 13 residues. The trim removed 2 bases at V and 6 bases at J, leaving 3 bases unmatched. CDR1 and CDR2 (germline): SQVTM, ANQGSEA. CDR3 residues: CSVEPTGPGELFF. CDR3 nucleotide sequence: TGCAGCGTTGAACCGACAGGGCCCGGGGAGCTGTTTTTT.

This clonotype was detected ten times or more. The CDR3 protein is CASSLTSVGYTF. The CDR3 DNA is TGTGCCAGCAGCTTGACTTCGGTGGGCTACACCTTC. The gene calls are TRBV7-9 and TRBJ1-2; D gene ambiguous. With 3 bases removed from V and 8 bases from J, the gap between germline ends came to 10 bases. Germline V gene sequence: CDR1 SEHNR, CDR2 FQNEAQ (reference sequence). CDR3 length equals 12 residues.

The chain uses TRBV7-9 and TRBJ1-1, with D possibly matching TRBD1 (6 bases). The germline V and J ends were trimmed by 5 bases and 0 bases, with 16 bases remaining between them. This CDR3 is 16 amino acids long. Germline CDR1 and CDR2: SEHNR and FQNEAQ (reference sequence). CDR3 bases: TGTGCCAGCAGCCGATTAGGGGGTGCCATGAACACTGAAGCTTTCTTT. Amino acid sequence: CASSRLGGAMNTEAFF.

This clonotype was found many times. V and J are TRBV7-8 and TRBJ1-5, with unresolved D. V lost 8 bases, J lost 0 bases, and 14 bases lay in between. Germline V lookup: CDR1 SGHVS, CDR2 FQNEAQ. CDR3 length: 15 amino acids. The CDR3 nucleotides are TGTGCCAGCGGGCAGGCAGGCTATAGCAATCAGCCCCAGCATTTT. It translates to CASGQAGYSNQPQHF.

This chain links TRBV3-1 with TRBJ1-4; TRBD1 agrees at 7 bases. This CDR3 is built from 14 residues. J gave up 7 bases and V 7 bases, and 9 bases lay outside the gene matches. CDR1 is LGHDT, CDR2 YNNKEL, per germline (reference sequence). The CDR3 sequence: CASTPRGTAEKLFF. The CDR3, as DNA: TGTGCCAGCACCCCGAGGGGGACAGCTGAAAAACTGTTTTTT.

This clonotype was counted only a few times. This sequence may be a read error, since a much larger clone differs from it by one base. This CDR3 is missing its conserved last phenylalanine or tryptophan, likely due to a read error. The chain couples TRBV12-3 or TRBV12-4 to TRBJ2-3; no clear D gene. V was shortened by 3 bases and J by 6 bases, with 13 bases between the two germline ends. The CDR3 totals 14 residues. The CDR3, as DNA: TGTGCCAGCAGTTTGAAGGCGAACTGGGATACGCAGTATCTT. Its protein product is CASSLKANWDTQYL.

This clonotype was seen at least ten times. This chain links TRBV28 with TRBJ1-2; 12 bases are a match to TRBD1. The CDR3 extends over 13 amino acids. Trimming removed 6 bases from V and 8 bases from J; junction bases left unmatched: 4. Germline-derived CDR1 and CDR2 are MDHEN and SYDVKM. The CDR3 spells CASRSGTGGGYTF. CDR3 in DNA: TGTGCCAGCAGATCCGGGACAGGGGGCGGCTACACCTTC.

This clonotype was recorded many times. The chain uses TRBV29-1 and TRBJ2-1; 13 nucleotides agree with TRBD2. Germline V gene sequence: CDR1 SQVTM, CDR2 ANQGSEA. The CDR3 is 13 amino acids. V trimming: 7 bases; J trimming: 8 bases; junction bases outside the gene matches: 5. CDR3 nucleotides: TGCAGCGGTGGGACTAGCGGGACGTATGAGCAGTTCTTC. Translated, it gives CSGGTSGTYEQFF.